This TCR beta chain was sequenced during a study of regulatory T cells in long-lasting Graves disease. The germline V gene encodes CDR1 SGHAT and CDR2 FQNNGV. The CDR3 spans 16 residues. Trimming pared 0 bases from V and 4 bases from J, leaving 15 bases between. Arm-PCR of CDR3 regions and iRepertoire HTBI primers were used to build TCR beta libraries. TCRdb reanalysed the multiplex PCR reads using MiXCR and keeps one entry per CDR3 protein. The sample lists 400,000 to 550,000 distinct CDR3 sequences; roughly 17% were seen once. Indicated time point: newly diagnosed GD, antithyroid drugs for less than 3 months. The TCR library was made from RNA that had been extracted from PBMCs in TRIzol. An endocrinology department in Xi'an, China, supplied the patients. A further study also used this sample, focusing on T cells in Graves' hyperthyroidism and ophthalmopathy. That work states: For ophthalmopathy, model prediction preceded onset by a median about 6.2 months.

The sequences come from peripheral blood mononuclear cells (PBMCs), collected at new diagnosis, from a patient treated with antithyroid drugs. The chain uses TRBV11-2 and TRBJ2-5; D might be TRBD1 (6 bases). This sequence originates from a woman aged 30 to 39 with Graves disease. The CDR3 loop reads CASSLDHVTGPETQYF. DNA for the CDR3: TGTGCCAGCAGCTTAGATCATGTGACAGGACCAGAGACCCAGTACTTC. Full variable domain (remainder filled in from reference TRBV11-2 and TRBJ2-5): EAGVAQSPRYKIIEKRQSVAFWCNPISGHATLYWYQQILGQGPKLLIQFQNNGVVDDSQLPKDRFSAERLKGVDSTLKIQPAKLEDSAVYLCASSLDHVTGPETQYFGPGTRLLVL.